Listed below are T cell receptor beta chains from one sample, sequenced in a study of blood T cells in healthy people across ages. TCRdb re-called the 5' RACE reads through MiXCR, storing one row per CDR3 protein. The sample lists hundreds of thousands of distinct CDR3 sequences; roughly 56% were seen once. Specimen: blood. These receptors all come from a man between 35 and 55 years old in good health. The CDR3 runs from the conserved cysteine through the conserved F or W. D genes are given only for firm matches. Size is stated for part of the rows, as once, few or many counts, or as a class when the clone is expanded.

length	V	J	size	D	DNA	CDR3
15	TRBV9	TRBJ2-3	NA	NA	TGTGCCAGCAGCGTAGTTGCTGGGAGCACAGATACGCAGTATTTT	CASSVVAGSTDTQYF
16	TRBV5-6	TRBJ1-1	once	TRBD1	TGTGCCAGCAGCTTGGCGGGACAGGGGGCGCGGGCTGAAGCTTTCTTT	CASSLAGQGARAEAFF
15	TRBV28	TRBJ2-7	NA	NA	TGTGCCAGCAGTTCACCCCTCACCATAGCCTACGAGCAGTACTTC	CASSSPLTIAYEQYF
13	TRBV6-2/TRBV6-3	TRBJ2-5	NA	NA	TGTGCCAGCAGGCCGATAGGGGTGGAGACCCAGTACTTC	CASRPIGVETQYF
14	TRBV10-3	TRBJ2-5	NA	NA	TGTGCCATCAGTGATGGTGGGGTCTGGGAGACCCAGTACTTC	CAISDGGVWETQYF
14	TRBV9	TRBJ2-3	NA	NA	TGTGCCAGCAGCACCACACAGGGCACAGATACGCAGTATTTT	CASSTTQGTDTQYF
15	TRBV7-2	TRBJ2-3	few	NA	TGTGCCAGCAGCTTAGTAGGTTCTACCACAGATACGCAGTATTTT	CASSLVGSTTDTQYF
12	TRBV24-1	TRBJ1-5	NA	NA	TGTGCCACCGCGGACCGAGATCAGCCCCAGCATTTT	CATADRDQPQHF
16	TRBV5-1	TRBJ2-5	NA	NA	TGCGCCAGCAGCCCTGACAGGTGGGGACCGGAAGAGACCCAGTACTTC	CASSPDRWGPEETQYF
14	TRBV21-1	TRBJ2-7	NA	NA	TGTGCCAGCAGCACCGGGGGGCAAACCTGCGAGCAGTACTTC	CASSTGGQTCEQYF
21	TRBV14	TRBJ2-6	NA	NA	TGTGCCAGCAGCCAAGATCCTCGGTGGCAGTCCAGCTTCTCTGGGGCCAACGTCCTGACTTTC	CASSQDPRWQSSFSGANVLTF
15	TRBV6-6	TRBJ2-5	NA	TRBD1	TGTGCCAGCAGCCCTCGGGACAGAGCCCAAAAGACCCAGTACTTC	CASSPRDRAQKTQYF
15	TRBV28	TRBJ2-1	NA	TRBD2	TGTGCCAGCAGTTTAGGATACCCCCGGGAGGATGAGCAGTTCTTC	CASSLGYPREDEQFF
17	TRBV7-9	TRBJ2-2	NA	TRBD1	TGTGCCAGCAGCCTACCGCTGGACAGGTTGGCGACCGGGGAGCTGTTTTTT	CASSLPLDRLATGELFF
15	TRBV7-3	TRBJ2-3	NA	NA	TGTGCCAGCAGCTCTGGGCGGGGAGGCACAGATACGCAGTATTTT	CASSSGRGGTDTQYF
16	TRBV12-3/TRBV12-4	TRBJ2-2	NA	TRBD2	TGTGCCAGCAGTTTCCCTAGCGGGGGGTTGTTTGGGGAGCTGTTTTTT	CASSFPSGGLFGELFF
13	TRBV13	TRBJ1-2	NA	NA	TGTGCCAGCAGCTTAGGACAGCTAGTACGCTACACCTTC	CASSLGQLVRYTF
12	TRBV25-1	TRBJ2-7	few	NA	TGTGCCAGCAGTGGGCTTACGTACGAGCAGTACTTC	CASSGLTYEQYF
17	TRBV12-5	TRBJ2-1	once	TRBD2	TGTGCTAGTGGTTTATTCCCTAGCGGGAGTCCCCACAATGAGCAGTTCTTC	CASGLFPSGSPHNEQFF
13	TRBV20-1	TRBJ2-7	NA	NA	TGCAGTGCCACAAACAGGGTCACCTACGAGCAGTACTTC	CSATNRVTYEQYF
16	TRBV7-6	TRBJ2-3	NA	NA	TGTGCCAGCAGCCCTCCGGGACCACAAAGAACAGATACGCAGTATTTT	CASSPPGPQRTDTQYF
16	TRBV3-1	TRBJ1-5	NA	NA	TGTGCCAGCAGCCAAGATAAGATCGGCGTGGGTCAGCCCCAGCATTTT	CASSQDKIGVGQPQHF
16	TRBV20-1	TRBJ1-6	NA	NA	TGCAGTGCTAGAGATTTATCAGGGTGGGAGAATTCACCCCTCCACTTT	CSARDLSGWENSPLHF
12	TRBV7-3	TRBJ2-1	NA	NA	TGTGCCAGCAGCGTAGAGCCTAGAGGGCAGTTCTTC	CASSVEPRGQFF
20	TRBV7-9	TRBJ1-6	NA	TRBD1	TGTGCCAGCAGCTCCGATTTCGACAGGGCGAGGAGCTCCTATAATTCACCCCTCCACTTT	CASSSDFDRARSSYNSPLHF
10	TRBV2	TRBJ2-5	many	NA	TGTGCCAGCAGAGAAGAGACCCAGTACTTC	CASREETQYF
14	TRBV28	TRBJ2-7	many	TRBD1	TGTGCCAGCAGTTCGCGACAGGGGTCCTACGAGCAGTACTTC	CASSSRQGSYEQYF
14	TRBV5-6	TRBJ2-7	NA	TRBD1	TGTGCCAGCACCGGGACAGAGACCTACAATGAGCAGTACTTC	CASTGTETYNEQYF
18	TRBV7-9	TRBJ1-4	NA	NA	TGTGCCAGCAGCTTTTTGCAGGGATGGAGAGTGGGTAATGAAAAACTGTTTTTT	CASSFLQGWRVGNEKLFF
14	TRBV29-1	TRBJ2-5	NA	TRBD2	TGCAGCGTTGGGTCAGGGGCGGGGGGAGAGACCCAGTACTTC	CSVGSGAGGETQYF
14	TRBV11-2	TRBJ2-5	few	TRBD2	TGTGCCAGCAGCTGGGCGGCGGGGGAAGAGACCCAGTACTTC	CASSWAAGEETQYF
12	TRBV6-1	TRBJ2-2	NA	NA	TGTTGTACCGGGGGCGGCACCGGGGAGCTGTTTTTT	CCTGGGTGELFF
17	TRBV28	TRBJ2-3	NA	TRBD1	TGTGCCAGCAGCTTGACAGGGGCAAAAAAAAGGAGGGATACGCAGTATTTT	CASSLTGAKKRRDTQYF
15	TRBV5-1	TRBJ2-7	NA	TRBD1	TGCGCCAGCAGCTTAGAACCGGGACAGGGGTTCGAGCAGTACTTC	CASSLEPGQGFEQYF
16	TRBV9	TRBJ1-5	NA	NA	TGTGCCAGCAGCGTCAGGGTCAGCCGGAGCAATCAGCCCCAGCATTTT	CASSVRVSRSNQPQHF
14	TRBV13	TRBJ2-2	NA	TRBD1	TGTGCCAGCAGCGTTCCACAGGGGGCCGGGGAGCTGTTTTTT	CASSVPQGAGELFF
14	TRBV28	TRBJ2-7	NA	TRBD1	TGTGCCAGCAGGAACAGGGGGGACCCCTACGAGCAGTACTTC	CASRNRGDPYEQYF
14	TRBV20-1	TRBJ2-1	few	TRBD1	TGCAGTGCAGAACTACAGGGGCCCTACAATGAGCAGTTCTTC	CSAELQGPYNEQFF